The entry that follows covers one T cell receptor beta chain sequence. Its antigen is not known. PCR used 60 Vbeta primers and 13 Jbeta primers. The data were produced by immunoSEQ multiplex PCR, yet TCRdb's version contains in-frame clones alone and is incomplete. The sample includes around 130,000 clones, around 77% seen only once; the top ten take 5.3%. This entry comes from a study of cytomegalovirus exposure and HLA in healthy donors. For the study at large: Earlier results showed 90 million to 120 million unique TCR beta sequences derived from roughly 180 million T cells.

Between the trimmed V and J ends, which lost 6 bases and 13 bases, there was a span of 10 bases. Looked up from germline, CDR1 is SNHLY and CDR2 is FYNNEI. The CDR3 is 11 residues long. Study-level results: Upon later analysis, HLA-associated TCR beta chains proved more clonally expanded than other, equally common chains. Earlier analysis yielded a pattern in which most TCR beta V segments were productive about 90% or about 30% of the time. Presence/absence analysis assumed near-uniform sequencing depth across donors.

This TCR was sampled from a man aged 25-40 years in good health and CMV-seronegative. The chain is built from TRBV2 and TRBJ1-6, with D hard to call. Sequencing was done on a sample of PBMCs. CDR3 amino acids: CASRAPWPLHF. In nucleotides, the CDR3 is TGTGCCAGCAGGGCCCCCTGGCCCCTCCACTTT.